The source of this T cell receptor (beta chain) is a study of cytomegalovirus exposure and HLA in healthy donors. Germline CDR1 is SGDLS and CDR2 is YYNGEE. CDR3 length: 15 residues. V gave up 0 bases and J gave up 1 base, with 7 bases separating them. Use of 60 Vbeta and 13 Jbeta primers characterized the PCR. Using immunoSEQ multiplex PCR, the repertoire was profiled, and TCRdb retains in-frame clones only, with some absent. The data hold about 230,000 clones, with 85% to 90% observed a single time. The sequence was collected from a human donor in good health. The sample comprised PBMCs. The V gene is TRBV9, the J gene TRBJ2-2; TRBD2 is a possible D gene (5 bases). CDR3 DNA sequence: TGTGCCAGCAGCGTAGAAGGAGGGAACACCGGGGAGCTGTTTTTT. Its protein is CASSVEGGNTGELFF.